One and the same sample provided the 17 T cell receptor beta chains below, sequenced in a study of T cells after posttransplantation cyclophosphamide. Data came from immunoSEQ multiplex PCR; TCRdb stores just in-frame clones and leaves some out. The repertoire holds approximately 21,000 clones, with 80% to 90% as singletons. Control samples came 1 year after myeloablative marrow transplants with methotrexate plus calcineurin inhibitor. The material sequenced was PBMCs, taken 350 to 400 days after allogeneic stem cell transplant with calcineurin inhibitor and methotrexate. All receptors come from a female patient younger than 45 who received an allogeneic stem cell transplant from an unrelated donor, was CMV-positive, and had acute and chronic GVHD. The T cells may partly be graft donor cells.

The V call is TRBV19, the J call TRBJ2-7; 7 bases match TRBD2. The CDR3 has 16 residues. The J segment lost 0 bases and the V segment lost 6 bases, leaving 11 bases of the junction unmatched. Germline CDR1 LNHDA, CDR2 SQIVND (reference sequence). This CDR3 is CASSPRGAGVSYEQYF. CDR3 nucleotide sequence: TGTGCCAGTAGCCCCCGAGGGGCGGGAGTCTCCTACGAGCAGTACTTC.

The gene calls are TRBV27 and TRBJ2-5; 9 bases map to TRBD1. Germline lookup yields CDR1 MNHEY and CDR2 SMNVEV (reference sequence). This CDR3 is 15 amino acids long. J lost 4 bases, V lost 1 base, and 4 bases had no gene match. The CDR3 loop reads CASSLLGQGGETQYF. The CDR3 DNA follows: TGTGCCAGCAGTTTATTGGGACAGGGAGGAGAGACCCAGTACTTC.

This clone occurred once. The V gene is TRBV28, the J gene TRBJ2-5; the match to TRBD1 covers 8 bases. The CDR3 spans 15 residues. The J segment lost 5 bases and the V segment lost 1 base, leaving 6 bases of the junction unmatched. CDR1 is MDHEN and CDR2 is SYDVKM in the germline V gene. The CDR3: CASSLYQGAGETQYF. The CDR3, as DNA: TGTGCCAGCAGTTTATATCAGGGGGCCGGTGAGACCCAGTACTTC.

The V and J genes are TRBV5-1 and TRBJ2-7, with 8 bases lining up with TRBD1. The V gene's germline CDR1 is SGHRS and CDR2 YFSETQ. V shed 4 bases and J 5 bases; nucleotides not matched to a gene: 11. This CDR3 is built from 15 residues. The CDR3 here is CASSMNRDRSHEQYF. The DNA for the CDR3 is TGCGCCAGCAGCATGAACCGGGACAGGTCCCACGAGCAGTACTTC.

V gene TRBV9 combines with J gene TRBJ1-3; a possible D gene is TRBD1 (6 bases). Germline V gives CDR1 SGDLS, CDR2 YYNGEE. This CDR3 region has 18 residues. V dropped 2 bases and J dropped 0 bases, with 18 bases sitting between them. CDR3 residues: CASSVSGTSRGSGNTIYF. CDR3 coding DNA: TGTGCCAGCAGCGTCTCCGGGACAAGCAGGGGCTCTGGAAACACCATATATTTT.

The sample holds a few counts of this clone. CDR3 sequence (DNA): TGTGCCAGTAGTATATTTGGACAGATTGAAGCTTTCTTT. Residues: CASSIFGQIEAFF. This chain links TRBV19 with TRBJ1-1; possible D gene TRBD1, 6 bases. From germline, CDR1 is LNHDA and CDR2 SQIVND (reference sequence). The CDR3 has 13 amino acids. V was shortened by 2 bases and J by 7 bases, with 11 bases between the two germline ends.

The chain joins TRBV7-2 to TRBJ2-5; possibly TRBD2 for D (7 bases). V shed 5 bases and J shed 5 bases, with 27 bases lying between them. The CDR3 is made up of 18 amino acids. Per the germline V gene, CDR1 is SGHTA and CDR2 is FQGNSA. Here the CDR3 reads CASSPGGGQGTVRETQYF. As DNA, the CDR3 is TGTGCCAGCAGCCCTGGGGGGGGGCAGGGAACAGTCCGGGAGACCCAGTACTTC.

The J gene is TRBJ2-6, the V gene TRBV15; D is unresolved. The germline V gene encodes CDR1 LNHNV and CDR2 YYDKDF (reference sequence). The CDR3 contains 15 residues. The V end was cut by 4 bases, the J end by 0 bases, with 7 bases between. The chain's CDR3 is CATSTDISGANVLTF. As DNA, the CDR3 is TGTGCCACCAGCACTGACATCTCTGGGGCCAACGTCCTGACTTTC.

This chain links TRBV28 with TRBJ1-6; no firm D call. V gave up 0 bases and J gave up 8 bases, with 14 bases separating them. CDR3 length: 16 residues. Germline CDR1 is MDHEN and CDR2 is SYDVKM. DNA for the CDR3: TGTGCCAGCAGTTTATGGCGGGCCAGGAGGGATTCACCCCTCCACTTT. Translating it yields CASSLWRARRDSPLHF.

The chain recombines TRBV5-4 with TRBJ2-7; 11 nucleotides agree with TRBD2. The germline V gene encodes CDR1 SGHNT and CDR2 YYREEE (reference sequence). The V segment lost 3 bases and the J segment 0 bases; nucleotides outside the gene matches: 5. The CDR3 has 16 residues. Here the CDR3 DNA reads TGTGCCAGCAGCTGGATGGGGACTAGCGGCTCCTACGAGCAGTACTTC. This encodes CASSWMGTSGSYEQYF. The full variable domain, its missing parts supplied by reference TRBV5-4 and TRBJ2-7, is ETGVTQSPTHLIKTRGQQVTLRCSSQSGHNTVSWYQQALGQGPQFIFQYYREEENGRGNFPPRFSGLQFPNYSSELNVNALELDDSALYLCASSWMGTSGSYEQYFGPGTRLTVT.

V is TRBV5-1 and J is TRBJ1-2, with D uncertain. Germline CDR1 reads SGHRS; CDR2 reads YFSETQ. The CDR3 covers 13 residues. Trimming stripped 0 bases from V and 2 bases from J, with 5 bases between. CDR3 residues: CASSLAPNYGYTF. DNA for the CDR3: TGCGCCAGCAGCTTGGCCCCAAACTATGGCTACACCTTC.

The V gene is TRBV9, the J gene TRBJ2-1, with D unclear. Between the trimmed V and J ends, which lost 4 bases and 10 bases, there was a span of 15 bases. The germline V gene encodes CDR1 SGDLS and CDR2 YYNGEE. This CDR3 has 13 amino acids. This chain's CDR3 is CASSLNIASEQFF. DNA for the CDR3: TGTGCCAGCAGCCTCAATATAGCAAGCGAGCAGTTCTTC.

This sequence joins TRBV18 and TRBJ2-7, with D possibly matching TRBD1 (6 bases). Germline V CDR1 and CDR2: KGHSH, LQKENI. Trimming shortened V by 5 bases and J by 3 bases, and 11 bases separated the two germline ends. The CDR3 totals 13 residues. The CDR3 DNA reads as TGTGCCAGCTCAATCACGACAGGCTACGAGCAGTACTTC. This sequence encodes CASSITTGYEQYF. The full variable domain, in which reference TRBV18 and TRBJ2-7 provide the parts outside the CDR3, is NAGVMQNPRHLVRRRGQEARLRCSPMKGHSHVYWYRQLPEEGLKFMVYLQKENIIDESGMPKERFSAEFPKEGPSILRIQQVVRGDSAAYFCASSITTGYEQYFGPGTRLTVT.

The chain couples TRBV10-1 to TRBJ1-1; D is ambiguous. V was clipped by 0 bases and J by 0 bases, with 8 bases between them. Germline V CDR1 and CDR2: WNHNN, SYGVQD (reference sequence). CDR3 length: 15 amino acids. The CDR3 region is CASSESRLVNTEAFF. CDR3 DNA sequence: TGCGCCAGCAGTGAGTCGAGATTGGTGAACACTGAAGCTTTCTTT.

The gene calls are TRBV10-2 and TRBJ2-7, with TRBD2 matching 9 bases. Germline V gene data show CDR1 as WSHSY and CDR2 as SAAADI. Germline trimming cut 7 bases from V and 5 bases from J; bases unmatched to any gene: 12. The CDR3 is 15 residues long. CDR3 amino acids: CASTLAGTPFNEQYF. The CDR3 DNA is TGCGCCAGCACCCTAGCGGGGACTCCTTTCAACGAGCAGTACTTC.

The genes are TRBV2 and TRBJ1-5; 8 bases are a match to TRBD1. In germline, CDR1 is SNHLY, CDR2 FYNNEI. The V and J ends lost 5 bases and 4 bases, in that order; junction bases with no gene match: 7. This CDR3 has 15 residues. CDR3: CASSLMGQDNQPQHF. In nucleotides, the CDR3 is TGTGCCAGCAGTCTAATGGGACAGGATAATCAGCCCCAGCATTTT.

V usage is TRBV6-5 and J usage is TRBJ1-1; 7 bases align to TRBD1. In germline, CDR1 is MNHEY, CDR2 SVGAGI. The J segment lost 7 bases and the V segment lost 5 bases, leaving 13 bases of the junction unmatched. This CDR3 has 15 residues. The CDR3 DNA is TGTGCCAGCAGTGTCATCAGGGGGATTATGGATGAAGCTTTCTTT. It encodes CASSVIRGIMDEAFF.